This T cell receptor beta chain was documented in a study of T cell responses to AZD1222 COVID-19 vaccine. Only in-frame clones appear in the TCRdb table, and some are missing; sequencing was by immunoSEQ multiplex PCR. This repertoire shows 150,000 or so clones, 88% found once; its top ten account for more than 5.5%. Broader study findings: The sample set comprised mostly white British donors with more females, and clonal diversity was possibly underestimated. CD4 TCRs covered the whole spike, strongest at regions 160-218 and 743-854.

With respect to this clone: Its cognate antigen is unknown.

Trimming took 0 bases from V and 0 from J, leaving 9 bases between them. From germline, CDR1 is SGDLS and CDR2 YYNGEE. The length of the CDR3 is 15 residues. This sequence joins TRBV9 and TRBJ2-5; tentatively, D is TRBD2 (6 bases). Here the sequenced sample was peripheral blood, taken on day 0 of AZD1222 vaccination. The receptor comes from an adult in good health. CDR3 sequence (DNA): TGTGCCAGCAGCGTAGGGGGGGTGTACCAAGAGACCCAGTACTTC. It codes for CASSVGGVYQETQYF.